The T cell receptor beta chain described here comes from a study of OX40 agonist ivuxolimab in advanced cancers. Overall study context: Patients received ivuxolimab, an intravenous treatment, every 2 weeks at 0.01 to 10 mg/kg. Subjects had a mean age of roughly 57 years, with a range of roughly 23 to 80; less than 90% were male.

V shed 2 bases, J shed 5 bases, and the junction held 5 bases outside the gene matches. This CDR3 spans 14 amino acids. Germline-derived CDR1 and CDR2 are LNHDA and SQIVND (reference sequence). Autoimmune disease history or systemic immunosuppression excluded patients. Generated by immunoSEQ multiplex PCR, the TCRdb table keeps only in-frame clones and is missing some. The data show some 37,000 clones, approximately 80% seen once. Concerning this clone itself: No antigen is known for it.

Regarding the study as a whole: Circulating CD4+ and CD8+ T cells showed clonal expansion by week 6 at 0.1 to 3.0 mg/kg.

The sequenced sample was CD4+ or CD8+ T cells sorted from blood, obtained in a trial of the OX40 agonist ivuxolimab. This TCR came from an adult with an advanced solid tumor such as melanoma, head and neck, liver or kidney cancer. The V call is TRBV19, the J call TRBJ2-7; 8 bases map to TRBD1. The CDR3: CASSILGTGHEQYF. In DNA form, the CDR3 reads TGTGCCAGTAGTATACTAGGGACAGGCCACGAGCAGTACTTC.